This T cell receptor (beta chain) was observed in a study of blood T cell repertoires in COVID-19. Profiling relied on immunoSEQ multiplex PCR, and the TCRdb table lists in-frame clones only, not all of them. Among approximately 200,000 clones, 85% were seen once, and the ten largest hold around 20%. Symptom resolution, clearance, or two negative PCRs marked the recovered donors of Cohort 3. The sequenced sample consisted of PBMCs or T cells enriched from blood (not recorded which). The receptor comes from a man aged 35-49 years who had recovered from COVID-19.

This CDR3 is CASSSRSGLAGIYEQYF. CDR3 DNA: TGTGCCAGCAGCTCTCGCTCTGGACTAGCGGGAATCTACGAGCAGTACTTC. The J gene is TRBJ2-7, the V gene TRBV13; 12 nucleotides match TRBD2. The CDR3 is 17 residues long. Per germline, CDR1 PRHDT and CDR2 FYEKMQ (reference sequence). J was trimmed by 3 bases and V by 4 bases; bases with no gene match: 10.